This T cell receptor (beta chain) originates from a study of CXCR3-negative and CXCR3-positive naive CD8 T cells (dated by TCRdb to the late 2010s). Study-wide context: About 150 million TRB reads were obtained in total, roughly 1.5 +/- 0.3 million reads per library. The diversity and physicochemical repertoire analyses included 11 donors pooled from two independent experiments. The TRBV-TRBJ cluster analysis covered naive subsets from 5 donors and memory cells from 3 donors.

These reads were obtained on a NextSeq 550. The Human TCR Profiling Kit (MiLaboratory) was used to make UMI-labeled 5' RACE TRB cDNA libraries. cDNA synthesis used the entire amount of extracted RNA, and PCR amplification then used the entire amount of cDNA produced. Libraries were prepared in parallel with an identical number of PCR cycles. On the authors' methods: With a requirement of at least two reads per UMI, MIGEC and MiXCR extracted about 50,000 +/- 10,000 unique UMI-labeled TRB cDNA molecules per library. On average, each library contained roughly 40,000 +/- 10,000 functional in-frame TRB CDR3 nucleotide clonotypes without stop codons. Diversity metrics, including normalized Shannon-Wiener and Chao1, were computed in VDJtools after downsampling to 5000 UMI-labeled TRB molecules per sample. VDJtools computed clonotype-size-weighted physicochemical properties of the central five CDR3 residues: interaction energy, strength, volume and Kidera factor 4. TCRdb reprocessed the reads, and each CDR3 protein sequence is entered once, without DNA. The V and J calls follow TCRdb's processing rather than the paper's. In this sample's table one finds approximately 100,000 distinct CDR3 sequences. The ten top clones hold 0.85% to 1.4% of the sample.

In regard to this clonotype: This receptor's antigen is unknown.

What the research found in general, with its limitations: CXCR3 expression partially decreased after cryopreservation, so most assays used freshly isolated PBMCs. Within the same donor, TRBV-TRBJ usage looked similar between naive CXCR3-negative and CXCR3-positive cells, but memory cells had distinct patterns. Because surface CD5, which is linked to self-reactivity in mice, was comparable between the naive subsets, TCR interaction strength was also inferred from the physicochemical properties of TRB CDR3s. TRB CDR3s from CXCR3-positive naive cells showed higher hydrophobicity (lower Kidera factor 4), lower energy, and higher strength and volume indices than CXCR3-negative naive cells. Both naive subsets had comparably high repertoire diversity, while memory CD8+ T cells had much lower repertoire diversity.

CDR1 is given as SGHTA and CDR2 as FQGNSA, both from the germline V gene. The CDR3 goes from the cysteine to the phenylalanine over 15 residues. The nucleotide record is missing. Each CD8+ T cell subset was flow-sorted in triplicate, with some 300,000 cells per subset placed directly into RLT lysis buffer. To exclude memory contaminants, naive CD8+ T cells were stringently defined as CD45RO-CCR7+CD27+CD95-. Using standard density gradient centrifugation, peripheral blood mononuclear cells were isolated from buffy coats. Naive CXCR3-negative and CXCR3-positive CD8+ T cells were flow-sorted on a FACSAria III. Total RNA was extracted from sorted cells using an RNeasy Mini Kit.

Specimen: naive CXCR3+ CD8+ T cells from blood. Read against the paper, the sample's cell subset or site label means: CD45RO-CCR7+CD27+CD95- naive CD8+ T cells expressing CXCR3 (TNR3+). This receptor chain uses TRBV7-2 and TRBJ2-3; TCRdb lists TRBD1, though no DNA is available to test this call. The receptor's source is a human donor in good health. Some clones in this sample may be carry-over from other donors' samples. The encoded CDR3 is CASSWDRVLGDTQYF.